This T cell receptor (beta chain) stems from a study of PD-L1 blockade in urothelial cancer. The method was immunoSEQ multiplex PCR; TCRdb's version includes in-frame clones alone and lacks a portion of them. The data contain 30,000 to 35,000 clones, roughly 82% of them seen just once; the ten biggest clones take up about 30%. CDR3 length: 13 amino acids. Germline V gene data show CDR1 as MNHEY and CDR2 as SVGAGI. The V and J ends lost 5 bases and 4 bases, in that order; junction bases with no gene match: 3. The V call is TRBV6-5, the J call TRBJ1-2; 8 positions match TRBD1. This material consisted of PBMCs, taken around atezolizumab (anti-PD-L1) treatment. This sequence originates from a man aged 55 to 70 with urothelial cancer. The CDR3 spells CASSRTGSYGYTF. As DNA, the CDR3 is TGTGCCAGCAGTAGGACAGGGTCCTATGGCTACACCTTC.